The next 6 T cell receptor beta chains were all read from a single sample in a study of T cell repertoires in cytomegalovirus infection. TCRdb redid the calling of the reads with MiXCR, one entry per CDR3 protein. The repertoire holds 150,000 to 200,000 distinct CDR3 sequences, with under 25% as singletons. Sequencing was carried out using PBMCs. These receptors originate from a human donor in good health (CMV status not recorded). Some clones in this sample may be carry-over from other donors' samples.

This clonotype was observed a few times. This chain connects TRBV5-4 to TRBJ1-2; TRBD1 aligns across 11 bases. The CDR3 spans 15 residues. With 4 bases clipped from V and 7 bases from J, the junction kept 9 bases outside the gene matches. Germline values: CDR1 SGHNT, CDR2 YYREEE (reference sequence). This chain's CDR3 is CASSPRGQGASGYTF. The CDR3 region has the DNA TGTGCCAGCAGCCCTAGAGGACAGGGGGCCTCTGGCTACACCTTC.

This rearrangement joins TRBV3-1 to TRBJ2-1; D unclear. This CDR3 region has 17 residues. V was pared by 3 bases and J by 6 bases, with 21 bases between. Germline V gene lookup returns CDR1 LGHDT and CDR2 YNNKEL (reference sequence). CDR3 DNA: TGTGCCAGCAGCCATTATATCTCGGCCCTAGAGCGCAATGAGCAGTTCTTC. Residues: CASSHYISALERNEQFF.

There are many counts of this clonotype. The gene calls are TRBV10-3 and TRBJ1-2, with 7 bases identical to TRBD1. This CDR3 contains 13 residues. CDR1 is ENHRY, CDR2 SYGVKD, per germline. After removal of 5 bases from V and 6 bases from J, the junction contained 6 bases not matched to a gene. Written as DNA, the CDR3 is TGTGCCATCAGTCCTACGACAGGGAATGGCTACACCTTC. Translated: CAISPTTGNGYTF.

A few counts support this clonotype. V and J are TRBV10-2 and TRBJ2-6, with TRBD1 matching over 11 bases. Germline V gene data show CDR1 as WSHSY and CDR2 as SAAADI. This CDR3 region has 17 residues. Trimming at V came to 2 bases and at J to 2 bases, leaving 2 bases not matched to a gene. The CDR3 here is CASSEPGQGAGANVLTF. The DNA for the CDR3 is TGCGCCAGCAGTGAGCCGGGACAGGGGGCTGGGGCCAACGTCCTGACTTTC.

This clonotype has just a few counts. The CDR3 loop is CASSSVLRGSSSGANVLTF. CDR3 bases: TGTGCCAGCAGTTCCGTCCTCAGGGGTAGTAGCTCTGGGGCCAACGTCCTGACTTTC. The rearrangement uses TRBV27 and TRBJ2-6; possibly TRBD1 for D (6 bases). The CDR3 length is 19 residues. Germline loops: CDR1 MNHEY, CDR2 SMNVEV (reference sequence). Trimming stripped 4 bases from V and 0 bases from J, with 19 bases between.

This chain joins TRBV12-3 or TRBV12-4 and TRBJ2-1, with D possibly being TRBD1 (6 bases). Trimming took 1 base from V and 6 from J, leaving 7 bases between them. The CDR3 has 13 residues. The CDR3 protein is CASSLVDSNEQFF. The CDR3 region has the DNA TGTGCCAGCAGTTTAGTGGACAGCAATGAGCAGTTCTTC.